These 30 T cell receptor beta chains were all obtained from the same sample, sequenced in a study of CD8 T cells in Susac syndrome. The RNA input was roughly 0.45 to 1 ug, and it was reverse transcribed with random hexamers. TCRdb passed the immunoSEQ multiplex PCR reads through MiXCR, listing each CDR3 protein once. The sample lists 95,000 to 150,000 distinct CDR3 sequences, under 96% occurring once. Sample: CD4+ T cells from PBMCs. Receptors originate from a human donor with Susac syndrome.

The V gene is TRBV5-4, the J gene TRBJ1-3; 10 bases match TRBD1. The CDR3 length is 11 residues. Germline CDR1 and CDR2: SGHNT and YYREEE (reference sequence). Trimming took 6 bases from V and 15 from J; bases not matched to a gene: 6. The DNA of the CDR3 is TGTGCCAGCACAGGGGGACAGGGGACATATTTT. It translates to CASTGGQGTYF.

The chain is built from TRBV29-1 and TRBJ1-1; D may be TRBD1 (5 bases). CDR1 SQVTM and CDR2 ANQGSEA come from the germline V gene. V was trimmed by 7 bases and J by 11 bases, leaving 23 bases between them. The CDR3 length is 13 residues. The CDR3 spells CSAAGTQSAAAFF. The CDR3 bases are TGCAGCGCCGCCGGGACCCAAAGTGCCGCGGCTTTCTTT.

The chain uses TRBV20-1 and TRBJ2-4, with D unresolved. Trimming left V 4 bases short and J 11 bases short, with 15 bases between. Germline V lookup: CDR1 DFQATT, CDR2 SNEGSKA (reference sequence). This CDR3 spans 12 amino acids. CDR3 protein: CSAIPSVSVQYF. DNA for the CDR3: TGCAGTGCTATTCCCTCGGTATCCGTTCAGTACTTC.

V is TRBV24-1 and J is TRBJ2-1; D remains unclear. V lost 9 bases to trimming and J lost 3 bases, with 17 bases between them. The CDR3 totals 15 residues. CDR1 and CDR2 (germline): KGHDR, SFDVKD. CDR3 DNA: TGTGCCACCGCAAAAAGGGTATCGGGCTACAATGAGCAGTTCTTC. This translates into CATAKRVSGYNEQFF.

The J gene is TRBJ2-6, the V gene TRBV20-1; D may be TRBD1 or TRBD2 (5 bases each). This CDR3 region has 15 residues. With 1 base removed from V and 4 bases from J, the gap between germline ends came to 11 bases. Germline values: CDR1 DFQATT, CDR2 SNEGSKA (reference sequence). DNA for the CDR3: TGCAGTGCTAGAGCGGGACGAGCCGGGGCCAACGTCCTGACTTTC. Protein product: CSARAGRAGANVLTF.

This chain joins TRBV19 and TRBJ1-5; 9 bases map to TRBD1. Losses at the gene ends were 6 bases for V and 7 bases for J; bases not matched to a gene: 13. Germline loops: CDR1 LNHDA, CDR2 SQIVND (reference sequence). CDR3 length equals 16 residues. CDR3 nucleotide sequence: TGTGCCAGTAGCGCCCATTCACAGGGGGCCCAACAGCCCCAGCATTTT. Translated: CASSAHSQGAQQPQHF.

The V call is TRBV28, the J call TRBJ1-1, with 11 bases lining up with TRBD1. CDR3 length equals 15 residues. Germline CDR1 and CDR2: MDHEN and SYDVKM. The ends lost 4 bases at V and 4 bases at J; junction bases unmatched: 5. CDR3 region: CASSSPGQGGTEAFF. DNA for the CDR3: TGTGCCAGCAGTTCTCCGGGACAGGGGGGCACTGAAGCTTTCTTT.

The chain combines TRBV30 with TRBJ2-2; TRBD1 aligns across 11 bases. The germline V gene has CDR1 GTSNPN and CDR2 SVGIG (reference sequence). The J segment lost 6 bases and the V segment lost 1 base, leaving 1 base of the junction unmatched. The CDR3 runs 14 residues. The CDR3 coding sequence is TGTGCCTGGAGTGGGACAGGGGGCTCCGGGGAGCTGTTTTTT. It encodes CAWSGTGGSGELFF.

The J gene is TRBJ2-7, the V gene TRBV12-3 or TRBV12-4; D not certain. The ends were cut back, 7 bases at V and 4 bases at J, with 8 bases in the middle. The CDR3 consists of 11 residues. CDR3 loop: CASTSSYEQYF. CDR3 DNA sequence: TGTGCCAGCACCTCTTCTTACGAGCAGTACTTC.

This clonotype was detected once. The chain combines TRBV7-2 with TRBJ1-3; D uncertain. Germline assignment: CDR1 SGHTA and CDR2 FQGNSA. V was trimmed by 5 bases and J by 0 bases, leaving 11 bases between them. The CDR3 runs to 15 residues. The CDR3 region has the DNA TGTGCCAGCAGCCCACCACGAGGCTCTGGAAACACCATATATTTT. Translating it yields CASSPPRGSGNTIYF.

The chain has TRBV20-1 and TRBJ2-2; 10 positions agree with TRBD2. J gave up 2 bases and V 5 bases, and 5 bases lay outside the gene matches. The CDR3 covers 15 residues. Germline assignment: CDR1 DFQATT and CDR2 SNEGSKA (reference sequence). This chain's CDR3 is CSAGVAGGNTGELFF. CDR3 bases: TGCAGTGCTGGAGTAGCGGGAGGTAACACCGGGGAGCTGTTTTTT.

In its sample, this clonotype was seen once. The CDR3: CAWTIGQPNQPQHF. The CDR3 DNA reads as TGTGCCTGGACTATCGGACAGCCAAATCAGCCCCAGCATTTT. V gene TRBV30 combines with J gene TRBJ1-5, with D maybe TRBD1 (6 bases). V was pared by 4 bases and J by 4 bases, with 14 bases between. The CDR3 is 14 residues long. The germline V gene encodes CDR1 GTSNPN and CDR2 SVGIG (reference sequence).

The V call is TRBV9, the J call TRBJ1-2; no clear D gene. Trimming took 0 bases from V and 3 from J, leaving 6 bases between them. There are 13 residues in the CDR3. Germline CDR1 is SGDLS and CDR2 is YYNGEE. The CDR3 loop reads CASSVVKDYGYTF. The CDR3 region has the DNA TGTGCCAGCAGCGTAGTTAAGGACTATGGCTACACCTTC. Supplemented by reference TRBV9 and TRBJ1-2, the full variable domain reads DSGVTQTPKHLITATGQRVTLRCSPRSGDLSVYWYQQSLDQGLQFLIQYYNGEERAKGNILERFSAQQFPDLHSELNLSSLELGDSALYFCASSVVKDYGYTFGSGTRLTVV.

J is TRBJ2-5 and V is TRBV20-1; possibly TRBD1 or TRBD2 for D (5 bases each). Trimming took 0 bases from V and 0 from J, leaving 14 bases between them. Germline CDR1 is DFQATT and CDR2 is SNEGSKA (reference sequence). The CDR3 is made up of 16 amino acids. The CDR3 coding sequence is TGCAGTGCTAGAGACCTCCCGGGACGGAACCAAGAGACCCAGTACTTC. It yields the protein CSARDLPGRNQETQYF.

This clonotype was detected only once. The chain uses TRBV7-9 and TRBJ1-2; D is undetermined. Germline V gives CDR1 SEHNR, CDR2 FQNEAQ (reference sequence). This CDR3 has 14 amino acids. V gave up 4 bases and J gave up 4 bases, with 13 bases separating them. CDR3 sequence (DNA): TGTGCCAGCAGCTCCTCCGGGAGACTCTATGGCTACACCTTC. Its protein product is CASSSSGRLYGYTF.

V gene TRBV7-9 combines with J gene TRBJ2-3; D assignment may be TRBD1 or TRBD2 (5 bases each). V lost 5 bases, J lost 0 bases, and 12 bases lay in between. In germline, CDR1 is SEHNR, CDR2 FQNEAQ (reference sequence). This CDR3 comprises 15 residues. CDR3 in amino acids: CASSEGTSSTDTQYF. For the CDR3, the DNA is TGTGCCAGCAGCGAGGGGACGTCTAGCACAGATACGCAGTATTTT. The full variable domain, in which reference TRBV7-9 and TRBJ2-3 provide the parts outside the CDR3, is DTGVSQNPRHKITKRGQNVTFRCDPISEHNRLYWYRQTLGQGPEFLTYFQNEAQLEKSRLLSDRFSAERPKGSFSTLEIQRTEQGDSAMYLCASSEGTSSTDTQYFGPGTRLTVL.

The chain carries TRBV3-1 and TRBJ2-1; 8 bases line up with TRBD2. Losses at the gene ends were 6 bases for V and 4 bases for J; bases not matched to a gene: 5. CDR3 length: 14 residues. The germline V gene has CDR1 LGHDT and CDR2 YNNKEL (reference sequence). The DNA of the CDR3 is TGTGCCAGCAGTCGGGGGACTAGGTACAATGAGCAGTTCTTC. Amino acids: CASSRGTRYNEQFF.

The chain recombines TRBV5-1 with TRBJ2-7; 9 positions match TRBD1. The CDR3 has 13 amino acids. Germline CDR1 SGHRS, CDR2 YFSETQ. The V and J ends lost 3 bases and 7 bases, in that order; junction bases with no gene match: 5. CDR3 sequence reads: CASSSGQGWEQYF. The CDR3 DNA reads as TGCGCCAGCAGCTCGGGACAGGGTTGGGAGCAGTACTTC.

This clonotype has only one observation. V gene TRBV3-1 combines with J gene TRBJ1-1; D is undetermined. The CDR3 has 13 residues. V was shortened by 6 bases and J by 4 bases, with 12 bases between the two germline ends. Germline lookup yields CDR1 LGHDT and CDR2 YNNKEL (reference sequence). The CDR3, as DNA: TGTGCCAGCAGTTCAACAACCGGCACTGAAGCTTTCTTT. Protein: CASSSTTGTEAFF.

The sample holds one count of this clonotype. The rearrangement joins TRBV28 to TRBJ1-5; TRBD1 aligns across 7 bases. CDR3 length: 16 amino acids. CDR1 is MDHEN, CDR2 SYDVKM, per germline. The trim removed 4 bases at V and 7 bases at J, leaving 13 bases unmatched. The CDR3 nucleotides are TGTGCCAGCAGTTCCGGAGACAGGGTGGGAATCCAGCCCCAGCATTTT. Encoded protein: CASSSGDRVGIQPQHF.

The CDR3 spells CSVDPVPSTDTQYF. CDR3 DNA: TGCAGCGTTGACCCCGTGCCTAGCACAGATACGCAGTATTTT. The chain couples TRBV29-1 to TRBJ2-3; D is undetermined. The V gene's germline CDR1 is SQVTM and CDR2 ANQGSEA. This CDR3 comprises 14 residues. V was shortened by 3 bases and J by 0 bases, with 10 bases between the two germline ends.

The V call is TRBV29-1, the J call TRBJ1-2; D remains unclear. Germline CDR1 SQVTM, CDR2 ANQGSEA. Trimming removed 7 bases at V and 2 bases at J, with 11 bases between. CDR3 size: 12 residues. The DNA of the CDR3 is TGCAGCGCCCTCGGCGAGAACTATGGCTACACCTTC. This codes for CSALGENYGYTF.

The chain employs TRBV29-1 and TRBJ2-7; weak D call: TRBD1 (5 bases). V was pared by 4 bases and J by 2 bases, with 12 bases between. The CDR3 loop spans 13 amino acids. The germline V gene has CDR1 SQVTM and CDR2 ANQGSEA. The CDR3 loop is CSVGTLATYEQYF. The CDR3 nucleotides read TGCAGCGTTGGGACACTTGCTACCTACGAGCAGTACTTC.

V is TRBV15 and J is TRBJ1-5, with D possibly TRBD1 on 6 matching bases. V was cut by 5 bases and J by 2 bases, with 13 bases left in between. Germline V CDR1 and CDR2: LNHNV, YYDKDF (reference sequence). This CDR3 has 15 residues. CDR3 nucleotides: TGTGCCACCAGCTTCGACAGGAGAGGCAATCAGCCCCAGCATTTT. It codes for CATSFDRRGNQPQHF.

The chain links TRBV6-6 to TRBJ1-5; D gene unclear. Germline V CDR1 and CDR2: MNHNY, SVGAGI (reference sequence). The CDR3 consists of 13 residues. V lost 2 bases, J lost 6 bases, and 8 bases lay in between. The CDR3 loop is CASSYGGGQPQHF. CDR3 DNA: TGTGCCAGCAGTTACGGCGGAGGTCAGCCCCAGCATTTT.

The rearrangement joins TRBV10-3 to TRBJ1-1, with 8 bases lining up with TRBD1. The CDR3 has 15 residues. CDR1 is ENHRY, CDR2 SYGVKD, per germline. After removal of 5 bases from V and 1 base from J, the junction contained 6 bases not matched to a gene. This CDR3 reads CAISNTGGKNTEAFF. The CDR3 coding sequence is TGTGCCATCAGTAATACAGGGGGAAAGAACACTGAAGCTTTCTTT.

The V and J genes are TRBV5-6 and TRBJ2-7, with a tentative D call TRBD1 (7 bases). Trimming took off 1 base at V and 6 bases at J, with 11 bases between the two ends. CDR3 length: 13 amino acids. In germline, CDR1 is SGHDT, CDR2 YYEEEE. The CDR3 bases are TGTGCCAGCAGCTTGAGGAGGGGGCGCGAGCAGTACTTC. Translation: CASSLRRGREQYF.

The chain employs TRBV10-3 and TRBJ1-2; D call uncertain. This CDR3 has 14 amino acids. Looked up from germline, CDR1 is ENHRY and CDR2 is SYGVKD. V was shortened by 6 bases and J by 5 bases, with 16 bases between the two germline ends. CDR3 sequence reads: CAISKGPVEYGYTF. Written as DNA, the CDR3 is TGTGCCATCAGCAAGGGCCCCGTTGAGTATGGCTACACCTTC.

The J gene is TRBJ2-1, the V gene TRBV9; no definite D call. The CDR3 runs to 16 residues. The V gene's germline CDR1 is SGDLS and CDR2 YYNGEE. Trimming cost V 4 bases and J 0 bases, with 14 bases left between them. CDR3 nucleotides: TGTGCCAGCAGCTCGTCCGGCCAAAGCTCCTACAATGAGCAGTTCTTC. It specifies CASSSSGQSSYNEQFF.

J is TRBJ2-7 and V is TRBV29-1; 8 bases align to TRBD1. CDR1 and CDR2 from the germline V gene are SQVTM and ANQGSEA. After removal of 4 bases from V and 2 bases from J, the junction contained 1 base not matched to a gene. This CDR3 comprises 12 residues. CDR3 sequence: CSVGTGTYEQYF. The CDR3 coding sequence is TGCAGCGTTGGGACAGGGACCTACGAGCAGTACTTC.